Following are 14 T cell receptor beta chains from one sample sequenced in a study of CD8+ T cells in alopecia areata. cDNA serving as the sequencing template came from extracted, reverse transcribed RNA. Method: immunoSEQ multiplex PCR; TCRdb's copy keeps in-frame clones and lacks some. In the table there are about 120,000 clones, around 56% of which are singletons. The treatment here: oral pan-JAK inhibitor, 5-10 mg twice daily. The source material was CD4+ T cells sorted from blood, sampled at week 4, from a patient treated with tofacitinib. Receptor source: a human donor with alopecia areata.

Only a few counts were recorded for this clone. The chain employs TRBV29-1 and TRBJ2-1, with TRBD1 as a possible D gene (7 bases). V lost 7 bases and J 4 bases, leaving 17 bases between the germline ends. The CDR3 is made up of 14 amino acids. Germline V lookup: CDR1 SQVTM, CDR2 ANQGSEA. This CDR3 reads CSGTKGAGYNEQFF. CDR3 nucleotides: TGCAGCGGAACCAAGGGGGCGGGATACAATGAGCAGTTCTTC.

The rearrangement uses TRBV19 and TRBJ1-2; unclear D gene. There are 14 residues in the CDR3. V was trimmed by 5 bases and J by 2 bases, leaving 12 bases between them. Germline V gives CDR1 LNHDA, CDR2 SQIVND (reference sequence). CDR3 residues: CASSWAPGNYGYTF. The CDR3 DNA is TGTGCCAGTAGTTGGGCCCCGGGGAACTATGGCTACACCTTC.

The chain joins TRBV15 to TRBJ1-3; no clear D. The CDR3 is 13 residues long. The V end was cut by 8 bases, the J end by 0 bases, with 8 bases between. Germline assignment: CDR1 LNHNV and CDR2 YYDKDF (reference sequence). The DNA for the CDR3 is TGTGCCACCCGGACGAGCTCTGGAAACACCATATATTTT. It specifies CATRTSSGNTIYF.

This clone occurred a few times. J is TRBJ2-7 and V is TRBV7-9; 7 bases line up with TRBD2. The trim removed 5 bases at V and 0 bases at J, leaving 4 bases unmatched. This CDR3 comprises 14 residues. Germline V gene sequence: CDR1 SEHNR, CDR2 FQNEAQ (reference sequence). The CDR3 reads CASSPGGSSYEQYF. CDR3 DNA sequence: TGTGCCAGCAGCCCCGGGGGGAGCTCCTACGAGCAGTACTTC.

The DNA of the CDR3 is TGTGCCAGCAGGCCCCCAAAGGGGATGGAAACCGGGGAGCTGTTTTTT. Translated, it gives CASRPPKGMETGELFF. The rearrangement links TRBV2 to TRBJ2-2, with D possibly TRBD1 on 5 matching bases. V was clipped by 6 bases and J by 5 bases, with 19 bases between them. The CDR3 runs 16 residues. Germline V gives CDR1 SNHLY, CDR2 FYNNEI.

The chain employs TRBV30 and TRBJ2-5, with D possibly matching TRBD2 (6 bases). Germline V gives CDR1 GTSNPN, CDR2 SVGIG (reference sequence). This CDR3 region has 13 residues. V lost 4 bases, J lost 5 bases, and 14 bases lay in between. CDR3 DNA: TGTGCCTGGATGGGACTCACGGTGGAGACCCAGTACTTC. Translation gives CAWMGLTVETQYF. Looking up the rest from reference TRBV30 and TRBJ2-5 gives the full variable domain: SQTIHQWPATLVQPVGSPLSLECTVEGTSNPNLYWYRQAAGRGLQLLFYSVGIGQISSEVPQNLSASRPQDRQFILSSKKLLLSDSGFYLCAWMGLTVETQYFGPGTRLLVL.

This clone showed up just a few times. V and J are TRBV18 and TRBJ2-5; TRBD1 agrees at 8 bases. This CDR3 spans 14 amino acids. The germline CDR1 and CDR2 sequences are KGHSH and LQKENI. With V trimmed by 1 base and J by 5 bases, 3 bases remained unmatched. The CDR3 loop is CASSPQTGEETQYF. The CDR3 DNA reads TGTGCCAGCTCACCACAGACAGGGGAGGAGACCCAGTACTTC.

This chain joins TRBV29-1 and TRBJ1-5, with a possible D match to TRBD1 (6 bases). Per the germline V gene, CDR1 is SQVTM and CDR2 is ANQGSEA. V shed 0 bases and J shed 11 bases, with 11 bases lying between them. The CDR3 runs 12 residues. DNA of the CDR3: TGCAGCGTTGAAGAAGGAACAGGGACCCAGCATTTT. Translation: CSVEEGTGTQHF. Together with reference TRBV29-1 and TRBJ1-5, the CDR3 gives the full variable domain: SAVISQKPSRDICQRGTSLTIQCQVDSQVTMMFWYRQQPGQSLTLIATANQGSEATYESGFVIDKFPISRPNLTFSTLTVSNMSPEDSSIYLCSVEEGTGTQHFGDGTRLSIL.

In nucleotides, the CDR3 is TGCAGCGTTGTAGTGGACTCCTACGAGCAGTACTTC. It specifies CSVVVDSYEQYF. The chain carries TRBV29-1 and TRBJ2-7; D unresolved. This CDR3 comprises 12 residues. CDR1 is SQVTM, CDR2 ANQGSEA, per germline. Trimming shortened V by 4 bases and J by 0 bases, and 7 bases separated the two germline ends.

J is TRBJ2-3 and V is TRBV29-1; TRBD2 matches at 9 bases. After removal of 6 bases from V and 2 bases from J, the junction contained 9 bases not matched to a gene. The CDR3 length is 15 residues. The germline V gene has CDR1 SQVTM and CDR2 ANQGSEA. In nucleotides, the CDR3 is TGCAGCGTCCTCGGGACTAGCCTCGTCACAGATACGCAGTATTTT. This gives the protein CSVLGTSLVTDTQYF.

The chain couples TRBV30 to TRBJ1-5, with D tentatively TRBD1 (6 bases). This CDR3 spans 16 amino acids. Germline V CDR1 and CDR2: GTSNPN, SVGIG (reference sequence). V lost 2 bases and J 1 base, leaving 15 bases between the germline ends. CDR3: CAWSRDRTGSNQPQHF. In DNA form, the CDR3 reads TGTGCCTGGAGTAGGGATAGAACAGGGAGCAATCAGCCCCAGCATTTT.

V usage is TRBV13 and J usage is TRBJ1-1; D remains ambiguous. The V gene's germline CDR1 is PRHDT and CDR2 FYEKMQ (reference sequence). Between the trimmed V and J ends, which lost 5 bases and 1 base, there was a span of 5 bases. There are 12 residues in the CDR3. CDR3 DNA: TGTGCCAGCAGCCCCTGGAACACTGAAGCTTTCTTT. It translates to CASSPWNTEAFF.

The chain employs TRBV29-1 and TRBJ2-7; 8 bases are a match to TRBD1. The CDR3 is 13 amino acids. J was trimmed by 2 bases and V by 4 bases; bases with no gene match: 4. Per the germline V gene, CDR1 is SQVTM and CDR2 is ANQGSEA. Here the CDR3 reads CSVARTGTYEQYF. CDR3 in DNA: TGCAGCGTTGCTCGGACAGGGACCTACGAGCAGTACTTC.

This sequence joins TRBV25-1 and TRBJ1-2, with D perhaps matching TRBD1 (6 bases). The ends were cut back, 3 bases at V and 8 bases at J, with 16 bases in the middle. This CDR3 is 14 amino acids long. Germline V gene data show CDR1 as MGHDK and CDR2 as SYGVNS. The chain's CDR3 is CASSDTGKVGGYTF. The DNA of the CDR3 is TGTGCCAGCAGTGACACAGGGAAGGTCGGGGGCTACACCTTC.